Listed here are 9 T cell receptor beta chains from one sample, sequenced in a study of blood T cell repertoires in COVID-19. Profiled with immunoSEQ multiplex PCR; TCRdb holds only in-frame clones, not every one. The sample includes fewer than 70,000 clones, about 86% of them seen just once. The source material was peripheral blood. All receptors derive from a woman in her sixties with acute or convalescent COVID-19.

CDR3 DNA: TGCGCCAGCAGCGACACACGCTCCTACAATGAGCAGTTCTTC. This codes for CASSDTRSYNEQFF. The chain uses TRBV5-1 and TRBJ2-1; D not certain. The CDR3 totals 14 residues. V was clipped by 4 bases and J by 0 bases, with 8 bases between them. Germline lookup yields CDR1 SGHRS and CDR2 YFSETQ.

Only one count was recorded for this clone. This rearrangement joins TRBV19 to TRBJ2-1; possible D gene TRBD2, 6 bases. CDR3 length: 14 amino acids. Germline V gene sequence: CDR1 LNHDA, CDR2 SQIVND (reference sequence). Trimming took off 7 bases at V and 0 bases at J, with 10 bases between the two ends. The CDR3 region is CASTETSSYNEQFF. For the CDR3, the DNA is TGTGCCAGTACCGAGACTAGCTCCTACAATGAGCAGTTCTTC. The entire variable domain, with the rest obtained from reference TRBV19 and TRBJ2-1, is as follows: DGGITQSPKYLFRKEGQNVTLSCEQNLNHDAMYWYRQDPGQGLRLIYYSQIVNDFQKGDIAEGYSVSREKKESFPLTVTSAQKNPTAFYLCASTETSSYNEQFFGPGTRLTVL.

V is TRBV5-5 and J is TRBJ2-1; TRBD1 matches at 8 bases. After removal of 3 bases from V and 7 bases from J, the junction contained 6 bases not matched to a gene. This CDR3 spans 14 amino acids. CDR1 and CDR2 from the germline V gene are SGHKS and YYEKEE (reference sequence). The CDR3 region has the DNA TGTGCCAGCAGCTGGACAGGGACAGTTAATGAGCAGTTCTTC. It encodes CASSWTGTVNEQFF.

Written as DNA, the CDR3 is TGTGCCAGCACACGAGCACAGGGAATGAACACTGAAGCTTTCTTT. Its protein is CASTRAQGMNTEAFF. V gene TRBV6-5 combines with J gene TRBJ1-1, with a weak D call TRBD1 (6 bases). Germline loops: CDR1 MNHEY, CDR2 SVGAGI. This CDR3 comprises 15 residues. The V end was cut by 7 bases, the J end by 0 bases, with 15 bases between.

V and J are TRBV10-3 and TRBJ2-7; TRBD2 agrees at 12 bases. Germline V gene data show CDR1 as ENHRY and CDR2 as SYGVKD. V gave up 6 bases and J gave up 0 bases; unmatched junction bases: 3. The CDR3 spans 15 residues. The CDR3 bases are TGTGCCATCAGACCGACTAGCGGGGGCTCCTACGAGCAGTACTTC. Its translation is CAIRPTSGGSYEQYF.

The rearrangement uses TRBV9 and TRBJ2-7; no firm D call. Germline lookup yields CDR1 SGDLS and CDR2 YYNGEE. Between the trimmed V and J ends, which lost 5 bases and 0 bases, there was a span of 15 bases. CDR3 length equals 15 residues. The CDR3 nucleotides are TGTGCCAGCAGAGAACACTGGGCCATCTCCTACGAGCAGTACTTC. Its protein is CASREHWAISYEQYF. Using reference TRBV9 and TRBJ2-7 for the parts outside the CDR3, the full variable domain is DSGVTQTPKHLITATGQRVTLRCSPRSGDLSVYWYQQSLDQGLQFLIQYYNGEERAKGNILERFSAQQFPDLHSELNLSSLELGDSALYFCASREHWAISYEQYFGPGTRLTVT.

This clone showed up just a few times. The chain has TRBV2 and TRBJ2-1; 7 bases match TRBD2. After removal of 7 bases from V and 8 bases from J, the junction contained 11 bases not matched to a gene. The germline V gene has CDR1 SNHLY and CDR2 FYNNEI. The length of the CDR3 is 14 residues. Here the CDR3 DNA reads TGTGCCAGCAAACAGAGACTAGCCAAGGATGAGCAGTTCTTC. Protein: CASKQRLAKDEQFF.

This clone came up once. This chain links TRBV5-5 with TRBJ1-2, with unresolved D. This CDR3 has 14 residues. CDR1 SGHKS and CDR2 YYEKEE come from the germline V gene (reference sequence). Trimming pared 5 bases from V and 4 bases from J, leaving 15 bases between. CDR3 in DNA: TGTGCCAGCAGTCGGAGTTCAGCGGCCTATGGCTACACCTTC. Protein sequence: CASSRSSAAYGYTF.

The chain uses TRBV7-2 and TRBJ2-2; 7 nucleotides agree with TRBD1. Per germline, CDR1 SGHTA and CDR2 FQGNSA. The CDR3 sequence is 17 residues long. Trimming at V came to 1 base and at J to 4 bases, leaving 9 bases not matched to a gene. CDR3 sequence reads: CASSLDPGTVITGELFF. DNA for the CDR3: TGTGCCAGCAGCTTAGACCCCGGGACAGTCATCACCGGGGAGCTGTTTTTT.